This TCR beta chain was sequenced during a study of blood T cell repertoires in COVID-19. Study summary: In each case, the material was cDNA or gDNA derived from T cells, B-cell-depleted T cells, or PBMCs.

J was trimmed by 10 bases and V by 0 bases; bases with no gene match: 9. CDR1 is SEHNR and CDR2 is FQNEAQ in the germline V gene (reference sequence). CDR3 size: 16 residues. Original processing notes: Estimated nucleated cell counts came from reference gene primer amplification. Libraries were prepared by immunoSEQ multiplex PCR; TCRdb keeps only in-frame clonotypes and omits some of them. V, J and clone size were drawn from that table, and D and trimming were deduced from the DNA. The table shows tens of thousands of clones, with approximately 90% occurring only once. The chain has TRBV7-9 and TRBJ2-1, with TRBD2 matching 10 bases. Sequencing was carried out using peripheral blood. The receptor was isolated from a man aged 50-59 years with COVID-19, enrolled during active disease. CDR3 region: CASSLALAGSNWEQFF. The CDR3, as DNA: TGTGCCAGCAGCTTAGCACTAGCGGGAAGTAATTGGGAGCAGTTCTTC.